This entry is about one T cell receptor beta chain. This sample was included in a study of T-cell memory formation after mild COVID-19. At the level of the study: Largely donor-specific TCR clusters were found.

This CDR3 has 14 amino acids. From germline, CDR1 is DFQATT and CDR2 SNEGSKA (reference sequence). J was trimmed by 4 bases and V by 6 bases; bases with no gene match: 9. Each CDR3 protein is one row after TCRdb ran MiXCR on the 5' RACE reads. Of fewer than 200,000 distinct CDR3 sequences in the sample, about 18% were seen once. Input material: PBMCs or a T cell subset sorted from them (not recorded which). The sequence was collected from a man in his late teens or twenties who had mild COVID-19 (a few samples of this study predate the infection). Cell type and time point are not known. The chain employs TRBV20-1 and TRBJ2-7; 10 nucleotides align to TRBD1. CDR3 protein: CSARDRTGGYEQYF. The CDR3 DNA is TGCAGTGCCCGAGACCGGACAGGGGGTTACGAGCAGTACTTC.